Listed below are T cell receptor beta chains from one sample, sequenced in a study of regulatory T cells in long-lasting Graves disease. TCRdb analysed the multiplex PCR reads with MiXCR anew, one entry per CDR3 protein. The profile shows roughly 450,000 distinct CDR3 sequences, 22% of them singletons. The source was peripheral blood mononuclear cells (PBMCs), collected when the disease was refractory, from a patient treated with antithyroid drugs. The source is a female donor with Graves disease. The CDR3 runs from the conserved cysteine through the conserved F or W. Each record gives: J gene, clone size, V gene, D gene, CDR3 protein, CDR3 DNA. The D gene is left open where the match is weak. Only some rows state a clone size, as once, few, many or a class for expanded clones.

j_gene: TRBJ2-7
abundance: NA
v_gene: TRBV6-1
d_gene: NA
CDR3aa: CASQTGQGEYF
CDR3nt: TGTGCCAGCCAAACCGGGCAGGGAGAGTACTTC

j_gene: TRBJ1-2
abundance: many
v_gene: TRBV6-1
d_gene: TRBD1
CDR3aa: CASRATGATYGYTF
CDR3nt: TGTGCCAGCAGGGCGACAGGGGCCACCTATGGCTACACCTTC

j_gene: TRBJ2-5
abundance: many
v_gene: TRBV3-1
d_gene: TRBD2
CDR3aa: CASSQDERGEYF
CDR3nt: TGTGCCAGCAGCCAAGATGAGCGGGGGGAGTACTTC

j_gene: TRBJ2-7
abundance: NA
v_gene: TRBV29-1
d_gene: NA
CDR3aa: CSVEGPGTLYEQYF
CDR3nt: TGCAGCGTTGAGGGCCCCGGGACACTCTACGAGCAGTACTTC

j_gene: TRBJ1-1
abundance: many
v_gene: TRBV28
d_gene: NA
CDR3aa: CASLVNTEAFF
CDR3nt: TGTGCCAGTCTAGTCAACACTGAAGCTTTCTTT

j_gene: TRBJ1-5
abundance: many
v_gene: TRBV6-1
d_gene: TRBD1
CDR3aa: CASRMGTENQPQHF
CDR3nt: TGTGCCAGCAGGATGGGGACAGAGAATCAGCCCCAGCATTTT

j_gene: TRBJ1-1
abundance: many
v_gene: TRBV5-1
d_gene: NA
CDR3aa: CASSLVPGEAFF
CDR3nt: TGCGCCAGCAGCTTGGTCCCAGGGGAAGCTTTCTTT

j_gene: TRBJ2-5
abundance: NA
v_gene: TRBV3-1
d_gene: NA
CDR3aa: CASIGLGPEEETQYF
CDR3nt: TGTGCCAGCATTGGTTTGGGCCCAGAGGAGGAGACCCAGTACTTC

j_gene: TRBJ1-2
abundance: many
v_gene: TRBV28
d_gene: NA
CDR3aa: CASSLPGSVGENGYTF
CDR3nt: TGTGCCAGCAGTTTACCCGGCTCGGTGGGGGAAAATGGCTACACCTTC

j_gene: TRBJ2-5
abundance: many
v_gene: TRBV6-5
d_gene: TRBD2
CDR3aa: CASSLMGGTYQETQYF
CDR3nt: TGTGCCAGCAGTTTAATGGGGGGGACGTACCAAGAGACCCAGTACTTC

j_gene: TRBJ1-1
abundance: many
v_gene: TRBV28
d_gene: NA
CDR3aa: CASTQGVGTEAFF
CDR3nt: TGTGCCAGCACCCAAGGCGTGGGTACTGAAGCTTTCTTT

j_gene: TRBJ1-5
abundance: many
v_gene: TRBV18
d_gene: NA
CDR3aa: CASSGGEQPQHF
CDR3nt: TGTGCCAGCTCAGGGGGGGAGCAGCCCCAGCATTTT

j_gene: TRBJ2-7
abundance: few
v_gene: TRBV28
d_gene: NA
CDR3aa: CASRPPSHEQYF
CDR3nt: TGTGCCAGCAGACCTCCCTCCCACGAGCAGTACTTC

j_gene: TRBJ1-2
abundance: NA
v_gene: TRBV7-2
d_gene: NA
CDR3aa: CASSPQRVRNYGYTF
CDR3nt: TGTGCCAGCAGTCCACAGAGGGTCAGGAACTATGGCTACACCTTC

j_gene: TRBJ2-3
abundance: NA
v_gene: TRBV7-9
d_gene: NA
CDR3aa: CASSLSLEESTDTQYF
CDR3nt: TGTGCCAGCAGCTTGTCCCTTGAGGAAAGCACAGATACGCAGTATTTT

j_gene: TRBJ1-5
abundance: NA
v_gene: TRBV18
d_gene: NA
CDR3aa: CASSPDNRERQHF
CDR3nt: TGTGCCAGCTCACCAGATAATAGGGAGCGCCAGCATTTT

j_gene: TRBJ1-3
abundance: NA
v_gene: TRBV29-1
d_gene: NA
CDR3aa: CSVESTDSGNTIYF
CDR3nt: TGCAGCGTTGAGTCCACGGACTCTGGAAACACCATATATTTT

j_gene: TRBJ2-2
abundance: many
v_gene: TRBV12-3/TRBV12-4
d_gene: TRBD2
CDR3aa: CASSLSGRSGELFF
CDR3nt: TGTGCCAGCAGTTTAAGCGGGAGATCCGGGGAGCTGTTTTTT

j_gene: TRBJ2-5
abundance: few
v_gene: TRBV3-1
d_gene: NA
CDR3aa: CASSPGQMRTQETQYF
CDR3nt: TGTGCCAGCAGCCCAGGACAAATGAGGACCCAAGAGACCCAGTACTTC

j_gene: TRBJ1-4
abundance: many
v_gene: TRBV28
d_gene: NA
CDR3aa: CASSSPDATNEKLFF
CDR3nt: TGTGCCAGCAGTTCCCCGGATGCAACTAATGAAAAACTGTTTTTT

j_gene: TRBJ2-2
abundance: many
v_gene: TRBV2
d_gene: NA
CDR3aa: CASRRTGTNTGELFF
CDR3nt: TGTGCCAGCAGGCGAACAGGGACGAACACCGGGGAGCTGTTTTTT

j_gene: TRBJ1-4
abundance: NA
v_gene: TRBV25-1
d_gene: NA
CDR3aa: CASSENSFTNEKLFF
CDR3nt: TGTGCCAGCAGTGAAAACAGTTTCACTAATGAAAAACTGTTTTTT